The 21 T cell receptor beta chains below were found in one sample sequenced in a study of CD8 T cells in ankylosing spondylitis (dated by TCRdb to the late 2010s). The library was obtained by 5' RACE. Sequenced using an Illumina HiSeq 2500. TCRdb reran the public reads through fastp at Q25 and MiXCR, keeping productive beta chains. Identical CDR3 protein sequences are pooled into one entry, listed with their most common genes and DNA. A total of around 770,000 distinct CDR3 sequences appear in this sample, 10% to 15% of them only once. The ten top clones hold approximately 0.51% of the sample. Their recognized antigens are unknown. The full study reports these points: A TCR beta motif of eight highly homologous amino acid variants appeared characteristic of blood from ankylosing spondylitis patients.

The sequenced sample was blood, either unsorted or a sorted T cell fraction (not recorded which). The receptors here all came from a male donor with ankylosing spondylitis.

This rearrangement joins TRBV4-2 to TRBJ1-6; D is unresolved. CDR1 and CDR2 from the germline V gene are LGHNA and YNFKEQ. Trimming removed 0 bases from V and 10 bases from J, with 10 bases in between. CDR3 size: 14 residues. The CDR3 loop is CASSQDGRASPLHF. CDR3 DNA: TGTGCCAGCAGCCAAGATGGAAGGGCCTCACCCCTCCACTTT.

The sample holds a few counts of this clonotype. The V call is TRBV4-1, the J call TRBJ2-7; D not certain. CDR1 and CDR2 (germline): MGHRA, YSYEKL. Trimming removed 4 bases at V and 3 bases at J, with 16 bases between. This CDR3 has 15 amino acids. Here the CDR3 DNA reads TGCGCCAGCAGCCCGGAGATTCATCGCCGCTACGAGCAGTACTTC. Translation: CASSPEIHRRYEQYF.

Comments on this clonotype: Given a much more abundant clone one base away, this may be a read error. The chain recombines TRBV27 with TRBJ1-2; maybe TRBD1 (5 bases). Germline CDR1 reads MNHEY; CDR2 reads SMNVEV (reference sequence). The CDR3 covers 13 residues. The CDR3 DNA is TGTGCCAGCTCGGGACTAGCTAACTTTGGCTACACCTTC. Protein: CASSGLANFGYTF.

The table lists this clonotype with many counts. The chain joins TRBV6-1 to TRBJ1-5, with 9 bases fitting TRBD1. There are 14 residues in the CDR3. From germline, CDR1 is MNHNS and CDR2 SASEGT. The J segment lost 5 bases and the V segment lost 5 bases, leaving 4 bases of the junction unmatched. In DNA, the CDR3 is TGTGCCAGCAGTCGTAGGACAGGGGATCAGCCCCAGCATTTT. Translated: CASSRRTGDQPQHF.

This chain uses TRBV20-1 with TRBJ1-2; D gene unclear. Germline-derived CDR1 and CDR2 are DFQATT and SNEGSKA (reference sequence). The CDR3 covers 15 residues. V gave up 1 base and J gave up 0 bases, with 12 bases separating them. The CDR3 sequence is CSARVFTASNYGYTF. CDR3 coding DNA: TGCAGTGCTAGAGTTTTCACAGCCTCTAACTATGGCTACACCTTC.

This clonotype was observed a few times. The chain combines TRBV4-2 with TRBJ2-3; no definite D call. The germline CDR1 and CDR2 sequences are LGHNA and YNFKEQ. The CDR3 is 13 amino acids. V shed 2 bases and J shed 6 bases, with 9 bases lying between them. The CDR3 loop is CASSQQHGDTQYF. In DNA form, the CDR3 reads TGTGCCAGCAGCCAACAGCACGGGGATACGCAGTATTTT.

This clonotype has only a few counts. This CDR3 is CATSRRGQENTEAFF. The CDR3 bases are TGTGCCACCAGCAGACGAGGTCAGGAGAACACTGAAGCTTTCTTT. V is TRBV15 and J is TRBJ1-1; D is ambiguous. CDR1 is LNHNV and CDR2 is YYDKDF in the germline V gene (reference sequence). Trimming left V 2 bases short and J 1 base short, with 11 bases between. This CDR3 contains 15 residues.

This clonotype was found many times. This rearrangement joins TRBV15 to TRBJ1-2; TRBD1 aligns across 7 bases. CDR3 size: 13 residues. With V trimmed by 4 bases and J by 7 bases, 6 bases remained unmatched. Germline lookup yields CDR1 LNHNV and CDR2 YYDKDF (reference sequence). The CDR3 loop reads CATSIGGGAGYTF. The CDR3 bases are TGTGCCACCAGCATTGGAGGGGGCGCTGGCTACACCTTC.

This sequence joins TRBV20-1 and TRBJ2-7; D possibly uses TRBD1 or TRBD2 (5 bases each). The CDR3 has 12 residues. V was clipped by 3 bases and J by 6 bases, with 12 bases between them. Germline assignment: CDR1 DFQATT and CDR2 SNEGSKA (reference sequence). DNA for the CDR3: TGCAGTGCTAGCCGGGGCCCCACCGAGCAGTACTTC. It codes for CSASRGPTEQYF.

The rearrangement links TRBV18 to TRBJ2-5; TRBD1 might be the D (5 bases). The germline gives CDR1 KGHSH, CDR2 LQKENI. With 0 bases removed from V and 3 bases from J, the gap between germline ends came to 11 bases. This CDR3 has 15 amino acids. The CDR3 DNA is TGTGCCAGCTCACCACCGAGCAGGGCCGAAGAGACCCAGTACTTC. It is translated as CASSPPSRAEETQYF.

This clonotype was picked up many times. Written as DNA, the CDR3 is TGCAGCGTTGCGGCCTTTGTAAACGAGCAGTACTTC. Translated, it gives CSVAAFVNEQYF. This rearrangement joins TRBV29-1 to TRBJ2-7, with D uncertain. V was clipped by 4 bases and J by 5 bases, with 12 bases between them. CDR3 length: 12 amino acids. Germline lookup yields CDR1 SQVTM and CDR2 ANQGSEA.

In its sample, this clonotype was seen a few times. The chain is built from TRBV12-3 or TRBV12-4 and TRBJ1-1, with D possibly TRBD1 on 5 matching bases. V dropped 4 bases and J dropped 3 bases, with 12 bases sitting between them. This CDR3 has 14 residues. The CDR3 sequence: CASSSGFRDTEAFF. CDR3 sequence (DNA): TGTGCCAGCAGTTCAGGGTTTCGGGACACTGAAGCTTTCTTT.

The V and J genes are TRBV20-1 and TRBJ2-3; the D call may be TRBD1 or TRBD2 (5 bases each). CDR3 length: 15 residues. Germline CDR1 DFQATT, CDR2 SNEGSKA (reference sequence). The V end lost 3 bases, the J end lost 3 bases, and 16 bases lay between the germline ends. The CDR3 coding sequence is TGCAGTGCTAGGGGGGAGAGGGCAAAGACAGATACGCAGTATTTT. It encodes CSARGERAKTDTQYF.

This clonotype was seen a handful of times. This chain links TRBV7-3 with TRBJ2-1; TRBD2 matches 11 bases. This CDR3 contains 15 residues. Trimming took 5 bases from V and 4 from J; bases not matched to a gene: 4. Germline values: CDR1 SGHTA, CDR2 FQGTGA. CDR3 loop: CASSDSGGAYNEQFF. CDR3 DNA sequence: TGTGCCAGCAGCGATAGCGGGGGGGCGTACAATGAGCAGTTCTTC. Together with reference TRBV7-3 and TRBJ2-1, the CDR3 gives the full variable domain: GAGVSQTPSNKVTEKGKYVELRCDPISGHTALYWYRQSLGQGPEFLIYFQGTGAADDSGLPNDRFFAVRPEGSVSTLKIQRTERGDSAVYLCASSDSGGAYNEQFFGPGTRLTVL.

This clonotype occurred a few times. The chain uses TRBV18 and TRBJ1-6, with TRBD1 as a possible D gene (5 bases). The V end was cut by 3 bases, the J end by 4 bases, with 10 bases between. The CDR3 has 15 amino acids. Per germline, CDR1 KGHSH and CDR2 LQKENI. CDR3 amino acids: CASSPGDRYNSPLHF. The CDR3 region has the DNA TGTGCCAGCTCACCCGGGGACCGGTATAATTCACCCCTCCACTTT. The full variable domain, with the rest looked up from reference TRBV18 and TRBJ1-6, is NAGVMQNPRHLVRRRGQEARLRCSPMKGHSHVYWYRQLPEEGLKFMVYLQKENIIDESGMPKERFSAEFPKEGPSILRIQQVVRGDSAAYFCASSPGDRYNSPLHFGNGTRLTVT.

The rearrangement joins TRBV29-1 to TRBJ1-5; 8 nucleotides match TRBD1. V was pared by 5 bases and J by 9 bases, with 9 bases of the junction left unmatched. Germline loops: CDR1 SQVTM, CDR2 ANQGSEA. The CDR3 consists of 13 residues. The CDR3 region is CSVQTGEGMPQHF. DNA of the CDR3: TGCAGCGTTCAGACAGGGGAAGGGATGCCCCAGCATTTT.

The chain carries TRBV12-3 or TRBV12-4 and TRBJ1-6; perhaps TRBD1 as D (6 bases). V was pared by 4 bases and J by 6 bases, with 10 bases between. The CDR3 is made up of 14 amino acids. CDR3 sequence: CASSSGQFNSPLHF. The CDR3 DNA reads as TGTGCCAGCAGTTCAGGACAGTTTAATTCACCCCTCCACTTT.

CDR3 DNA sequence: TGTGCCAGCAGCTCTGGGGTGGTTCAGCCCCAGCATTTT. This codes for CASSSGVVQPQHF. The V call is TRBV7-8, the J call TRBJ1-5; D is ambiguous. Germline assignment: CDR1 SGHVS and CDR2 FQNEAQ. The V end was cut by 4 bases, the J end by 6 bases, with 10 bases between. This CDR3 region has 13 residues.

The CDR3 bases are TGTGCCAGCAGTTCCATGGGACAGAATAATTCACCCCTCCACTTT. It specifies CASSSMGQNNSPLHF. The J gene is TRBJ1-6, the V gene TRBV6-5, with TRBD1 identical over 7 bases. CDR3 length equals 15 residues. Germline trimming cut 4 bases from V and 5 bases from J; bases unmatched to any gene: 5. Germline V lookup: CDR1 MNHEY, CDR2 SVGAGI.

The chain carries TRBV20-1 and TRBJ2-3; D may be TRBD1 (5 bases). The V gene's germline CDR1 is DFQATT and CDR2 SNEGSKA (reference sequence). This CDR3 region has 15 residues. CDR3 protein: CFWGQGSGAPDTQYF. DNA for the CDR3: TGCTTCTGGGGCCAGGGTTCGGGCGCCCCGGATACGCAGTATTTT.

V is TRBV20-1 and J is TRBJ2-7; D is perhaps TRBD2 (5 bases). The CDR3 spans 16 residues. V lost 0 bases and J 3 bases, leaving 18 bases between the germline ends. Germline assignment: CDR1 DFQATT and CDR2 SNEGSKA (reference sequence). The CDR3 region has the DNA TGCAGTGCTAGAGATATGCGAGGGTCTTCTTACTACGAGCAGTACTTC. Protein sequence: CSARDMRGSSYYEQYF.